This is a list of T cell receptor beta chains from one sample in a study of T-cell reconstitution after alpha-beta-depleted transplantation in children. One entry per CDR3 protein, called by TCRdb with MiXCR from the PCR reads. The sample has about 640,000 distinct CDR3 sequences, roughly 15% seen once. Sample: PBMCs from the stem cell graft donor, taken from the stem cell graft. The receptors were sampled from a human donor who donated a stem cell graft to a child with acute myeloid leukemia. Both conserved end residues are part of each CDR3. D genes are given only for firm matches. Not every row has a clone size; where given, it reads once, few, many or a size class.

DNA: TGTGCCACCAGTGATCTACGGGACACCGGGGAGCTGTTTTTT
CDR3: CATSDLRDTGELFF
V: TRBV24-1
D: .
J: TRBJ2-2
size: many

DNA: TGCAGTGCTAGAAATGGGGGAGTTCCTAACTGGGAGCAGTTCTTC
CDR3: CSARNGGVPNWEQFF
V: TRBV20-1
D: .
J: TRBJ2-1
size: many

DNA: TGTGCCAGCAGTTTAGGGGACAGGGGTATCGAGACCCAGTACTTC
CDR3: CASSLGDRGIETQYF
V: TRBV12-3/TRBV12-4
D: TRBD1
J: TRBJ2-5
size: many

DNA: TGCAGTGCTTCCCTAAGACAGAGGCCACTCGACGAGCAGTACTTC
CDR3: CSASLRQRPLDEQYF
V: TRBV20-1
D: .
J: TRBJ2-7
size: many

DNA: TGTGCCAGCAGCGACAGCCAAGGATATGGCTACACCTTC
CDR3: CASSDSQGYGYTF
V: TRBV5-8
D: .
J: TRBJ1-2
size: many

DNA: TGTGCCAGCAGCCAGGGAGGGACCTGGAACACTGAAGCTTTCTTT
CDR3: CASSQGGTWNTEAFF
V: TRBV7-2
D: .
J: TRBJ1-1
size: .

DNA: TGTACCAGCTGTTTCTCTACTGAAGCCGGGACAGGGGTTAATGGCTACACCTTC
CDR3: CTSCFSTEAGTGVNGYTF
V: TRBV12-3/TRBV12-4
D: TRBD1
J: TRBJ1-2
size: .

DNA: TGTGCCAGCAGCTTAGCGTCTTGGCAGGGGGCAGTTCGTAGCAATCAGCCCCAGCATTTT
CDR3: CASSLASWQGAVRSNQPQHF
V: TRBV7-2
D: TRBD1
J: TRBJ1-5
size: .

DNA: TGCAGCGATAAGGGGGGGACCGGGACAGATACGCAGTATTTT
CDR3: CSDKGGTGTDTQYF
V: TRBV29-1
D: .
J: TRBJ2-3
size: many

DNA: TGTGCCAGCAGCTTTTTACGGGTTAATGAGCAGTTCTTC
CDR3: CASSFLRVNEQFF
V: TRBV11-2
D: .
J: TRBJ2-1
size: .

DNA: TGTGCCAGTAGTACACTGAACACCGGGGAGCTGTTTTTT
CDR3: CASSTLNTGELFF
V: TRBV19
D: .
J: TRBJ2-2
size: few

DNA: TGTGCCAGCAGTGCTTTCCGGGACAGGAACACCGGGGAGCTGTTTTTT
CDR3: CASSAFRDRNTGELFF
V: TRBV28
D: TRBD1
J: TRBJ2-2
size: few

DNA: TGTGCCAGCAGCACCCGGGGGGGCCGAGGGTACAATGAGCAGTTCTTC
CDR3: CASSTRGGRGYNEQFF
V: TRBV7-2
D: TRBD2
J: TRBJ2-1
size: few

DNA: TGTGCCAGCAGTTTGAGGGGGGGCGAGGATACGCAGTATTTT
CDR3: CASSLRGGEDTQYF
V: TRBV12-3/TRBV12-4
D: .
J: TRBJ2-3
size: many

DNA: TGTGCCGGAGGCCGTCGGACTAACTATGGCTACACCTTC
CDR3: CAGGRRTNYGYTF
V: TRBV6-6
D: .
J: TRBJ1-2
size: many

DNA: TGTGCCAGCAGTTACTCGAGCGGGGGTTACACAGATACGCAGTATTTT
CDR3: CASSYSSGGYTDTQYF
V: TRBV6-5
D: TRBD2
J: TRBJ2-3
size: .

DNA: TGTGCCAGCAGCCCGGGGAGGATTTCCTACAATGAGCAGTTCTTC
CDR3: CASSPGRISYNEQFF
V: TRBV7-6
D: .
J: TRBJ2-1
size: .

DNA: TGCAGTGCCAGGGACAGATTTAGCAATCAGCCCCAGCATTTT
CDR3: CSARDRFSNQPQHF
V: TRBV20-1
D: TRBD1
J: TRBJ1-5
size: many

DNA: TGTGCCAGCACAGTTTCCGGGACAGGACACAATGAGCAGTTCTTC
CDR3: CASTVSGTGHNEQFF
V: TRBV12-3/TRBV12-4
D: TRBD1
J: TRBJ2-1
size: .

DNA: TGTGCCAGCAGCCCGTCCCGGGACAGGGTTAGAACAGATACGCAGTATTTT
CDR3: CASSPSRDRVRTDTQYF
V: TRBV5-5
D: TRBD1
J: TRBJ2-3
size: many

DNA: TGCAGTGCTAGACCGGGACAGCCCTATGGCTACACCTTC
CDR3: CSARPGQPYGYTF
V: TRBV20-1
D: TRBD1
J: TRBJ1-2
size: many

DNA: TGCAGTGCTGGGGATAATACGCAGTATTTT
CDR3: CSAGDNTQYF
V: TRBV20-1
D: .
J: TRBJ2-3
size: many

DNA: TGCAGCGTTGAAGACCCGGGACAGAACCCAGATACGCAGTATTTT
CDR3: CSVEDPGQNPDTQYF
V: TRBV29-1
D: TRBD1
J: TRBJ2-3
size: many

DNA: TGTGCCAGCAGTTTAGCGCGAGTTCTGGAGACCCAGTACTTC
CDR3: CASSLARVLETQYF
V: TRBV12-3/TRBV12-4
D: .
J: TRBJ2-5
size: few

DNA: TGTGCCAGCAGCTTAGGGGCTAGCGGGGGGGGATACAATGAGCAGTTCTTC
CDR3: CASSLGASGGGYNEQFF
V: TRBV11-2
D: TRBD2
J: TRBJ2-1
size: few

DNA: TGTGCCAGCAGTGAACAGGATCTCAGGCAGTTCTTC
CDR3: CASSEQDLRQFF
V: TRBV6-1
D: .
J: TRBJ2-1
size: few

DNA: TGTGCCAGCAGCCAAGATCGTTTAGGTAGGGAAGCTTTCTTT
CDR3: CASSQDRLGREAFF
V: TRBV3-1
D: .
J: TRBJ1-1
size: .

DNA: TGTGCCATCAGCGACAGCCACTCCTACGAGCAGTACTTC
CDR3: CAISDSHSYEQYF
V: TRBV10-3
D: .
J: TRBJ2-7
size: few

DNA: TGTGCCAGCAGTTACTCGATCTATAGCGGGACCACAGATACGCAGTATTTT
CDR3: CASSYSIYSGTTDTQYF
V: TRBV6-5
D: TRBD2
J: TRBJ2-3
size: few

DNA: TGTGCCAGCACCCCCAGGTCTGACTTGTACAATGAGCAGTTCTTC
CDR3: CASTPRSDLYNEQFF
V: TRBV6-1
D: .
J: TRBJ2-1
size: many

DNA: TGTGCCAGCAGTGAAAGGGTCGTGACCGGGGAGCTGTTTTTT
CDR3: CASSERVVTGELFF
V: TRBV2
D: .
J: TRBJ2-2
size: .

DNA: TGTGCCAGCAGCTTAAATGGGGGCGGGCGCACTGAAGCTTTCTTT
CDR3: CASSLNGGGRTEAFF
V: TRBV7-3
D: .
J: TRBJ1-1
size: few

DNA: TGTGCCAGCAGCTTATCCCGGGACTACGAGCAGTACTTC
CDR3: CASSLSRDYEQYF
V: TRBV7-9
D: .
J: TRBJ2-7
size: .

DNA: TGTGCCAGCAGTTTAGAAGGGCGGGGTTATGGCTACACCTTC
CDR3: CASSLEGRGYGYTF
V: TRBV28
D: .
J: TRBJ1-2
size: .

DNA: TGTGCCAGCAGGGGGACAGGGGGCACCTACAATGAGCAGTTCTTC
CDR3: CASRGTGGTYNEQFF
V: TRBV28
D: TRBD1
J: TRBJ2-1
size: .

DNA: TGTGCCAGCAGCCAGGGGGAGGGAGTCTATAATTCACCCCTCCACTTT
CDR3: CASSQGEGVYNSPLHF
V: TRBV4-2
D: .
J: TRBJ1-6
size: .

DNA: TGTGCCAGCAAAGGACAGGGGGCTCTAAATGAGCAGTTCTTC
CDR3: CASKGQGALNEQFF
V: TRBV11-2
D: TRBD1
J: TRBJ2-1
size: once

DNA: TGCAGCGTTGTACAGATGAACACCGGGGAGCTGTTTTTT
CDR3: CSVVQMNTGELFF
V: TRBV29-1
D: .
J: TRBJ2-2
size: many

DNA: TGTGCCATCAAGCTCCAGGGGCGGGATTCGGAGCAGTACTTC
CDR3: CAIKLQGRDSEQYF
V: TRBV10-3
D: .
J: TRBJ2-7
size: few

DNA: TGCGCCAGCAGCTTGGAAGGGAGTGGGCAGTTCTTC
CDR3: CASSLEGSGQFF
V: TRBV5-1
D: .
J: TRBJ2-1
size: few

DNA: TGCGCCAGCAGCTTGCACCCAGCGGGTAACTATGGCTACACCTTC
CDR3: CASSLHPAGNYGYTF
V: TRBV5-1
D: .
J: TRBJ1-2
size: many

DNA: TGTGCCAGCAGCTGGGGACAGGGGGAAGGAAACACCATATATTTT
CDR3: CASSWGQGEGNTIYF
V: TRBV7-9
D: TRBD1
J: TRBJ1-3
size: .

DNA: TGTGCCACTCAGCCCGGGAGCTATGGCTACACCTTC
CDR3: CATQPGSYGYTF
V: TRBV13
D: .
J: TRBJ1-2
size: many

DNA: TGTGCCAGCAGCCAGATAGCGGGGGCCCGGGATGAGCAGTTCTTC
CDR3: CASSQIAGARDEQFF
V: TRBV4-2
D: TRBD2
J: TRBJ2-1
size: many

DNA: TGTGCCAGCAGTGCCCTTCCCAGGGAGAGGGGCACTGAAGCTTTCTTT
CDR3: CASSALPRERGTEAFF
V: TRBV6-1
D: .
J: TRBJ1-1
size: .

DNA: TGTGCCAGCAGGGATACAGGGGCTAATGAAAAACTGTTTTTT
CDR3: CASRDTGANEKLFF
V: TRBV12-3/TRBV12-4
D: TRBD1
J: TRBJ1-4
size: .

DNA: TGCAGTGCTAGAGAACCCGGGGAGGCCTATGGCTACACCTTC
CDR3: CSAREPGEAYGYTF
V: TRBV20-1
D: .
J: TRBJ1-2
size: many

DNA: TGCAGTGCGAGACGGCAGGGGGCCCATGGCTACACCTTC
CDR3: CSARRQGAHGYTF
V: TRBV20-1
D: TRBD1
J: TRBJ1-2
size: .

DNA: TGCAGTGCTAGAGGACAGGGGGCCTGGTCGGACACCGGGGAGCTGTTTTTT
CDR3: CSARGQGAWSDTGELFF
V: TRBV20-1
D: TRBD1
J: TRBJ2-2
size: many

DNA: TGTGCCAGCAGCTCTCAAACTGAAGCTTTCTTT
CDR3: CASSSQTEAFF
V: TRBV7-9
D: .
J: TRBJ1-1
size: .

DNA: TGCAGTGCTAGGAGTCTAGCGGGGTTCAATGAGCAGTTCTTC
CDR3: CSARSLAGFNEQFF
V: TRBV20-1
D: TRBD2
J: TRBJ2-1
size: few